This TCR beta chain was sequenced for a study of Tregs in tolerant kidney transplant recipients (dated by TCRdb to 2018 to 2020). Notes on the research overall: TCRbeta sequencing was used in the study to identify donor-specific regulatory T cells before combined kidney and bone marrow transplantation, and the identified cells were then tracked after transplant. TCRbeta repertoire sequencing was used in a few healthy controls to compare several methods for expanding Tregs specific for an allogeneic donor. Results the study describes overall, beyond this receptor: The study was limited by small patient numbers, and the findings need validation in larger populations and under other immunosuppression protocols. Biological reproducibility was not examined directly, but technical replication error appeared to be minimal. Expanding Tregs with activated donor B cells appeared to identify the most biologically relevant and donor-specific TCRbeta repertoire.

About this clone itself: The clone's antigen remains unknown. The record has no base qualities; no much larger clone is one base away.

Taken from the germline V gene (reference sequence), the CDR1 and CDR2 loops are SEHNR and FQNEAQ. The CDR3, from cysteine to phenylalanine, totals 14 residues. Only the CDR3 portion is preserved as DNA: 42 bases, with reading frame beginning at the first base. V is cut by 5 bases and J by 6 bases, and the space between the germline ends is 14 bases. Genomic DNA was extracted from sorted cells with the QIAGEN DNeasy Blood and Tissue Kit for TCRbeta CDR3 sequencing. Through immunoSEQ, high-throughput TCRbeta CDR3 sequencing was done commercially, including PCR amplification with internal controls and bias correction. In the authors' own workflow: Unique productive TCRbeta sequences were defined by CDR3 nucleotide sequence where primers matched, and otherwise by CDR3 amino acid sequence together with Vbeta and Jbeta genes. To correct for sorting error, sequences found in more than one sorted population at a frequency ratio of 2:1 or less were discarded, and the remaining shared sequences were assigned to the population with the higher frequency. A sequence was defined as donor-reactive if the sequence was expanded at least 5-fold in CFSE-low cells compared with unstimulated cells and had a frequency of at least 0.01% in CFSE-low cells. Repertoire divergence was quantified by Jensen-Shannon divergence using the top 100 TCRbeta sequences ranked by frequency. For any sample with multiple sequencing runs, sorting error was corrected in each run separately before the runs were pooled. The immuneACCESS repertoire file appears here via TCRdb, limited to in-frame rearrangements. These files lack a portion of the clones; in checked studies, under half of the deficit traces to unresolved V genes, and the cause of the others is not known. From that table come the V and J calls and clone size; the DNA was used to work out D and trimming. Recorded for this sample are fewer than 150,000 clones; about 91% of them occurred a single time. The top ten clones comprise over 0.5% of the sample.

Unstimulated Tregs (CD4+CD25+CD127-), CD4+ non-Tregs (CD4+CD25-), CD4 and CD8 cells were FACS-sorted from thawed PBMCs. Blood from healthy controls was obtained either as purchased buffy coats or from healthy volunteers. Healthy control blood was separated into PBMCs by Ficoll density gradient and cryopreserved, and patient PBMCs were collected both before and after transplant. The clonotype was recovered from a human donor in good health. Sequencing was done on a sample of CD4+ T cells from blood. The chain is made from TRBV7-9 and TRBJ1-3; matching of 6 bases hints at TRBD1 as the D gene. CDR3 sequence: CASSLRTAKNTIYF. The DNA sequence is TGTGCCAGCAGCCTCCGGACAGCCAAAAACACCATATATTTT.